What follows is one T cell receptor beta chain and its context. Germline V gives CDR1 SQVTM, CDR2 ANQGSEA. The CDR3 has 14 amino acids. V lost 1 base and J 4 bases, leaving 13 bases between the germline ends. Clones were sequenced by immunoSEQ multiplex PCR, and TCRdb holds only the in-frame ones, with some missing. The repertoire holds around 300,000 clones, with roughly 86% as singletons. The data stem from a study of blood T cell repertoires in COVID-19. What was sequenced was peripheral blood. The chain recombines TRBV29-1 with TRBJ1-1; D possibly corresponds to TRBD1 (5 bases). The clonotype comes from a man aged 18 to 30 with active or convalescent COVID-19. The CDR3 is CSVEGGTGGTEAFF. The CDR3 nucleotides read TGCAGCGTTGAAGGCGGGACGGGCGGCACTGAAGCTTTCTTT.